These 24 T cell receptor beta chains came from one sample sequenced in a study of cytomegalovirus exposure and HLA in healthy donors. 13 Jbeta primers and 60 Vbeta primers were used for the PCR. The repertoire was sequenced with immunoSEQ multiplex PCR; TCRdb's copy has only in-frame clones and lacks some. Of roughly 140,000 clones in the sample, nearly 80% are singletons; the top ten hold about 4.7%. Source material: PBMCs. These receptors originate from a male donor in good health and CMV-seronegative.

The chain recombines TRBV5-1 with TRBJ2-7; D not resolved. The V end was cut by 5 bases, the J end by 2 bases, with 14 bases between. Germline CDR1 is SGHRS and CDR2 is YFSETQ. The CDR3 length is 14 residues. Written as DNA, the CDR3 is TGCGCCAGCAGTCCAGCCGGCCAGGCCTACGAGCAGTACTTC. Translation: CASSPAGQAYEQYF.

The chain's CDR3 is CASSQLERGPYEQYF. CDR3 sequence (DNA): TGCGCCAGCAGCCAGCTGGAGCGGGGACCCTACGAGCAGTACTTC. This chain connects TRBV4-1 to TRBJ2-7, with 7 bases matching TRBD2. The ends lost 3 bases at V and 2 bases at J; junction bases unmatched: 7. Germline CDR1 reads MGHRA; CDR2 reads YSYEKL. The CDR3 spans 15 residues.

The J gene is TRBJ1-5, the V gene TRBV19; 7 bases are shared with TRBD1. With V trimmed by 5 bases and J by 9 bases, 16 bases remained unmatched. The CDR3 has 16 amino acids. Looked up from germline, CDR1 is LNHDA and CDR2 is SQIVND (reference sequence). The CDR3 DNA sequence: TGTGCCAGTAGTGTGGGAGGACAGGCCTTAAGTGGGCCCCAGCATTTT. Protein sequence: CASSVGGQALSGPQHF.

The CDR3 nucleotides are TGCAGCGTCTTGCCAGGGGGTTACGGGTACGAGCAGTACTTC. Translation: CSVLPGGYGYEQYF. V is TRBV29-1 and J is TRBJ2-7, with 7 bases fitting TRBD1. The CDR3 is 14 residues long. Trimming took 6 bases from V and 4 from J; bases not matched to a gene: 12. Germline lookup yields CDR1 SQVTM and CDR2 ANQGSEA.

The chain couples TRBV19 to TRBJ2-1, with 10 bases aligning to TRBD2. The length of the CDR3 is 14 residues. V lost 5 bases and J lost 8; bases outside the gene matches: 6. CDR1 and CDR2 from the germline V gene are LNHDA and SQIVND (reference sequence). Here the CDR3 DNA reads TGTGCCAGTAGTCACCCCGGGACTAGCGATGAGCAGTTCTTC. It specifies CASSHPGTSDEQFF.

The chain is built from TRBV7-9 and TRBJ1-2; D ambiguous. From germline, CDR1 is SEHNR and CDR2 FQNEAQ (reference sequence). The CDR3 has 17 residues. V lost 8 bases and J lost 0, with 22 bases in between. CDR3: CASQAGKLTRTNYGYTF. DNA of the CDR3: TGTGCCAGCCAGGCGGGCAAACTGACGCGGACTAACTATGGCTACACCTTC.

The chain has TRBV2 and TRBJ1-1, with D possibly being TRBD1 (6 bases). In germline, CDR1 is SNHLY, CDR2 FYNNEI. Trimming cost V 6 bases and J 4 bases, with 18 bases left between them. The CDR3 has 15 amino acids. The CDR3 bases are TGTGCCAGCAGACCGGCGGGGGCGCGGGGCACTGAAGCTTTCTTT. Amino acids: CASRPAGARGTEAFF.

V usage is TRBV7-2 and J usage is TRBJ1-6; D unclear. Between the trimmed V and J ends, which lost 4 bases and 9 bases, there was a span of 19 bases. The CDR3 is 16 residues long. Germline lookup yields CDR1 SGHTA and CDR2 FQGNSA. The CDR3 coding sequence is TGTGCCAGCAGCTCCGGGCCTCGCCTTGAGGGTTCACCCCTCCACTTT. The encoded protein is CASSSGPRLEGSPLHF.

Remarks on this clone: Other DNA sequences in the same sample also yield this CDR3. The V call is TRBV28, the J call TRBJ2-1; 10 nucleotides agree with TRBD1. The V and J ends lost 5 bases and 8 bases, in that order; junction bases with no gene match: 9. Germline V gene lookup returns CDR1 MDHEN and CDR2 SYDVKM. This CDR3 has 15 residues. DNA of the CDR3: TGTGCCAGCAGTCGCCCGGGACAGGGGATTGATGAGCAGTTCTTC. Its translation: CASSRPGQGIDEQFF.

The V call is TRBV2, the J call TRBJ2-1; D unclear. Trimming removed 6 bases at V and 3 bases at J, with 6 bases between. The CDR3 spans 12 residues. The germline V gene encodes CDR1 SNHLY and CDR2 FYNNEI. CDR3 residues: CASRTDYNEQFF. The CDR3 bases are TGTGCCAGCAGAACAGACTACAATGAGCAGTTCTTC.

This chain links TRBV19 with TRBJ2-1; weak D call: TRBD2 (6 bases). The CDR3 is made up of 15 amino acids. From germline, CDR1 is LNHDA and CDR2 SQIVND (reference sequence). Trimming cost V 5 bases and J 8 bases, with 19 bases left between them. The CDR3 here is CASSESGPGDYEQFF. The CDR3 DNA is TGTGCCAGTAGTGAGAGCGGCCCGGGGGATTATGAGCAGTTCTTC.

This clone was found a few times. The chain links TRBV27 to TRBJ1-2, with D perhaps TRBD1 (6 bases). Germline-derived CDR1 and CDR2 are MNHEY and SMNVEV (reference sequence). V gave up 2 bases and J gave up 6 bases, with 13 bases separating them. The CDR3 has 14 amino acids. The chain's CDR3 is CASSLTTGSHGYTF. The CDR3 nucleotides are TGTGCCAGCAGTTTAACCACAGGGTCGCATGGCTACACCTTC.

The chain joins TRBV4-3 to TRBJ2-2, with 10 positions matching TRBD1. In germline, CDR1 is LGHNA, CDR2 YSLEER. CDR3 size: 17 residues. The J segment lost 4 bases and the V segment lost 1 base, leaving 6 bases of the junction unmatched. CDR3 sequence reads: CASSQVPGQGSTGELFF. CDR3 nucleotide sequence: TGCGCCAGCAGCCAAGTACCGGGACAGGGGTCCACCGGGGAGCTGTTTTTT.

The CDR3 region has the DNA TGTGCCAGCACCCGCACAGACGGCGGAGGGGAGACCCAGTACTTC. This gives the protein CASTRTDGGGETQYF. The genes are TRBV5-6 and TRBJ2-5; possibly TRBD2 for D (6 bases). V was shortened by 6 bases and J by 5 bases, with 20 bases between the two germline ends. The CDR3 is 15 residues long. Germline V CDR1 and CDR2: SGHDT, YYEEEE.

The CDR3 sequence: CASSLGRQGGGSPLHF. The DNA for the CDR3 is TGTGCCAGCAGCTTAGGCCGACAGGGTGGAGGGTCACCCCTCCACTTT. The rearrangement links TRBV7-9 to TRBJ1-6; 7 nucleotides align to TRBD1. The J segment lost 10 bases and the V segment lost 1 base, leaving 10 bases of the junction unmatched. Germline V CDR1 and CDR2: SEHNR, FQNEAQ (reference sequence). The CDR3 is 16 amino acids.

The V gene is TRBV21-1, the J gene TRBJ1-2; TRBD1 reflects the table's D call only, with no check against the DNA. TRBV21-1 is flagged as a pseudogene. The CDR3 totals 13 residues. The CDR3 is CASSKDGNYGYTF. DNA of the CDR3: TGTGCCAGCAGCAAAGATGGCAACTATGGCTACACCTTC.

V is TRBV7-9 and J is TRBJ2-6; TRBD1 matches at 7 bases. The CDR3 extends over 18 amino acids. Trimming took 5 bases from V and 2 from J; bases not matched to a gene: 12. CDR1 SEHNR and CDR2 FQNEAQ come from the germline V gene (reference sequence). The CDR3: CASSPDREKFAGANVLTF. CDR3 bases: TGTGCCAGCAGCCCCGACAGGGAGAAGTTCGCTGGGGCCAACGTCCTGACTTTC.

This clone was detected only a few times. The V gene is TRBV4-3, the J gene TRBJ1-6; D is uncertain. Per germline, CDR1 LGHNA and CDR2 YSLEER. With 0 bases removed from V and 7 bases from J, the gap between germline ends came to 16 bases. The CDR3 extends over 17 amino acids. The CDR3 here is CASSQDRPGVGNSPLHF. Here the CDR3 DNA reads TGCGCCAGCAGCCAAGATCGGCCCGGGGTCGGGAATTCACCCCTCCACTTT.

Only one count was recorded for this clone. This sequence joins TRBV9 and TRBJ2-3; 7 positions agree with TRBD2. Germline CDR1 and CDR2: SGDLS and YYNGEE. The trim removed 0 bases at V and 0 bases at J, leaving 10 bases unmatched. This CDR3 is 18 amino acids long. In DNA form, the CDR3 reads TGTGCCAGCAGCGTAGGGGCAAGCGGGGCCCCTAGCACAGATACGCAGTATTTT. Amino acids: CASSVGASGAPSTDTQYF. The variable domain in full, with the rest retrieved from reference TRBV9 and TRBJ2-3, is DSGVTQTPKHLITATGQRVTLRCSPRSGDLSVYWYQQSLDQGLQFLIQYYNGEERAKGNILERFSAQQFPDLHSELNLSSLELGDSALYFCASSVGASGAPSTDTQYFGPGTRLTVL.

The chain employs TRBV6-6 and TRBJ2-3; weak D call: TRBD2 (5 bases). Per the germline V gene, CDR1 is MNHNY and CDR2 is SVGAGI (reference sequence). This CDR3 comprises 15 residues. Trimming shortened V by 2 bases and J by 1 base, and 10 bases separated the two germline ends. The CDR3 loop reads CASSYPGRGTDTQYF. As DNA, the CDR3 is TGTGCCAGCAGTTACCCGGGAAGGGGCACAGATACGCAGTATTTT.

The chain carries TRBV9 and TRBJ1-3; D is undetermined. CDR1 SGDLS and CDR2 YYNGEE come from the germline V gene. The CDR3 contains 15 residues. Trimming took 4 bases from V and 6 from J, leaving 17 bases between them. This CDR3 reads CASSPIYGELNTIYF. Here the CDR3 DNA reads TGTGCCAGCAGCCCCATTTACGGGGAGCTAAACACCATATATTTT.

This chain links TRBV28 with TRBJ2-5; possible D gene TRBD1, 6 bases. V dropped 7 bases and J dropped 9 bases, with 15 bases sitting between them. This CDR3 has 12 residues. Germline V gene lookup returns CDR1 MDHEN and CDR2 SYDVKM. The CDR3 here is CASTTGPGAQYF. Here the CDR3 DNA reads TGTGCCAGCACGACAGGACCAGGGGCCCAGTACTTC.

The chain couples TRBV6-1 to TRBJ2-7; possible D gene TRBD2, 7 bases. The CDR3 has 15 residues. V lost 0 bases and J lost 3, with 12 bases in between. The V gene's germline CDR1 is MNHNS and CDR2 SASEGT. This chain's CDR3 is CASSEAGGGDYEQYF. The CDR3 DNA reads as TGTGCCAGCAGTGAAGCGGGAGGGGGGGACTACGAGCAGTACTTC.

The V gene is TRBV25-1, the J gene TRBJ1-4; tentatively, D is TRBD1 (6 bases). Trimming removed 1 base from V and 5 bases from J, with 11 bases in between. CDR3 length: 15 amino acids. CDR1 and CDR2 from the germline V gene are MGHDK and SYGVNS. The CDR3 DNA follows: TGTGCCAGCAGTGAATCCGGCAGGGGAAATGAAAAACTGTTTTTT. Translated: CASSESGRGNEKLFF.